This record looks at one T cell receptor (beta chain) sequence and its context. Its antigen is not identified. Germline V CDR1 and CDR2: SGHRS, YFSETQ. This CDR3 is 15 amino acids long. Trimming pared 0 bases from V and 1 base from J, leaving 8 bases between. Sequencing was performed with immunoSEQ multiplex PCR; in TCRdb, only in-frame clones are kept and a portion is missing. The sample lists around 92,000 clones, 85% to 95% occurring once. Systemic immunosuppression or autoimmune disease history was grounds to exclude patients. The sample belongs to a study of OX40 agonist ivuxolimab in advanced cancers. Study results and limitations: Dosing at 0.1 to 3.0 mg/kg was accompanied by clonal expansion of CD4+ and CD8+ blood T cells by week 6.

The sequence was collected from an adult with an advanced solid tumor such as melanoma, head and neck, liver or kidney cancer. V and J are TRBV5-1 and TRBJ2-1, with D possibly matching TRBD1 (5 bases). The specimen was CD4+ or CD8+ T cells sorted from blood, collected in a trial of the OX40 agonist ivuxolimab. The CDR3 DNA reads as TGCGCCAGCAGCTTGGAACCAGGGTCCTACAATGAGCAGTTCTTC. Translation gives CASSLEPGSYNEQFF.